This TCR beta chain derives from a study of regulatory T cells in long-lasting Graves disease. Described time point: persistent/refractory GD, antithyroid drugs over 5 years with positive TRAb. Construction of the TCR library relied on RNA isolated from PBMCs. According to the study, TCR beta libraries were built with iRepertoire HTBI primers and CDR3-region Arm-PCR. A single record per CDR3 protein comes from TCRdb applying MiXCR to the multiplex PCR reads. Here the sample spans a few hundred thousand distinct CDR3 sequences, 23% being singletons. This clonotype has at least ten counts. No antigen is known for it. General study points: Lower TCR diversity characterized persistent Graves' patients relative to newly diagnosed patients.

Germline V lookup: CDR1 MDHEN, CDR2 SYDVKM. Deletions cut 5 bases from V and 4 bases from J, with 18 bases between. There are 15 residues in the CDR3. The chain employs TRBV28 and TRBJ2-7, with TRBD1 as a possible D gene (5 bases). This sample comprised peripheral blood mononuclear cells (PBMCs), obtained when the disease was refractory, from a patient treated with antithyroid drugs. The origin of this receptor is a female donor with Graves disease. CDR3 bases: TGTGCCAGCAGTACCCTGGCAGGGTGGTCGTACGAGCAGTACTTC. Its protein product is CASSTLAGWSYEQYF.